This section outlines one TCR beta chain sequence together with its context. The record originates from a study of blood T cell repertoires in COVID-19. At the level of the study: Sources were T cells, B-cell-depleted T cells, or PBMCs; the material itself was cDNA or gDNA.

Authors' data handling: Quantification of nucleated cells was approximated via reference gene primer amplification. Sequencing used immunoSEQ multiplex PCR; TCRdb keeps in-frame clones, though not all of them. V, J and clone size are taken as reported in that table, and D and trimming were inferred from the DNA itself. The table lists approximately 64,000 clones, 81% of them singletons. V lost 1 base and J lost 8, with 5 bases in between. The CDR3 runs to 11 residues. The germline CDR1 and CDR2 sequences are MNHNS and SASEGT. The V call is TRBV6-1, the J call TRBJ1-1; no clear D. Sequences were obtained from peripheral blood. This clonotype was sampled from a woman aged 70-85 years with acute or convalescent COVID-19. The CDR3 region is CASSEGREAFF. The CDR3 DNA sequence: TGTGCCAGCAGTGAAGGCAGAGAAGCTTTCTTT.